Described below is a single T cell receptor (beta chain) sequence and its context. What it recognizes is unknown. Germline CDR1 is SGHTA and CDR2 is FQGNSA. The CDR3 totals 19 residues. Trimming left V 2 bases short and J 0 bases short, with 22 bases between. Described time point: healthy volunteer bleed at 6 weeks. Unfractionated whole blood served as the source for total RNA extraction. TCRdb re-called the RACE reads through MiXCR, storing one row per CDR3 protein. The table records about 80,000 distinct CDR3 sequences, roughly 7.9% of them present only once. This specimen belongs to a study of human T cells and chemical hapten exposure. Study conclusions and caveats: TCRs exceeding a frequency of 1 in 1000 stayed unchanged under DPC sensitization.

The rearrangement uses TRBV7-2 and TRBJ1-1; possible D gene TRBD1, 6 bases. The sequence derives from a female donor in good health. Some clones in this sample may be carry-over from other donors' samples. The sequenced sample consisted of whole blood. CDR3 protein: CASSLHYRVDGGLNTEAFF. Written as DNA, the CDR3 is TGTGCCAGCAGCTTACATTACAGGGTGGACGGGGGATTGAACACTGAAGCTTTCTTT.